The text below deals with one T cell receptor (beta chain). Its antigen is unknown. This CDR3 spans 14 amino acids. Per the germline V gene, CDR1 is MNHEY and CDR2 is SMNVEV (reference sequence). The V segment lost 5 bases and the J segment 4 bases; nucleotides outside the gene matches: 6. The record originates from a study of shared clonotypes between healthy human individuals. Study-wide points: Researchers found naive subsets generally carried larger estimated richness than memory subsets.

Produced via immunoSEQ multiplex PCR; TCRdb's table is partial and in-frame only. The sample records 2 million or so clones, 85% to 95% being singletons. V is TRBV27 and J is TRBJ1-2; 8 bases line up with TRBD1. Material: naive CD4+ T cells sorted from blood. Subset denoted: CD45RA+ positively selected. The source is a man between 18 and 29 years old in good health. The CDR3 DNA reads TGTGCCAGCAGTACCGCGGACAGGGCCTATGGCTACACCTTC. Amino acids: CASSTADRAYGYTF.